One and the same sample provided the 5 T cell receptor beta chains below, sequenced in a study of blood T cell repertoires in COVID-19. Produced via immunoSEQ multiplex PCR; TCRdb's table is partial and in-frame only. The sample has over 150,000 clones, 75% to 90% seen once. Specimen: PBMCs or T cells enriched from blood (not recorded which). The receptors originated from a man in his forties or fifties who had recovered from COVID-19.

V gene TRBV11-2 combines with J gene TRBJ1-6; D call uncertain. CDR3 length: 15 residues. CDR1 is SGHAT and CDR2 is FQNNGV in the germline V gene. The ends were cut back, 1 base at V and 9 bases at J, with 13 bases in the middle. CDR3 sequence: CASSLGFGEGSPLHF. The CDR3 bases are TGTGCCAGCAGCTTAGGTTTCGGTGAGGGTTCACCCCTCCACTTT.

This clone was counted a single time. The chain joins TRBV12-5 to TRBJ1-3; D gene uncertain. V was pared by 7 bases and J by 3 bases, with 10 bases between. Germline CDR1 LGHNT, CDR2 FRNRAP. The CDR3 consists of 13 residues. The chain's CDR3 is CASAPSGGNTIYF. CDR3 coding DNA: TGTGCTAGTGCCCCTTCAGGTGGAAACACCATATATTTT.

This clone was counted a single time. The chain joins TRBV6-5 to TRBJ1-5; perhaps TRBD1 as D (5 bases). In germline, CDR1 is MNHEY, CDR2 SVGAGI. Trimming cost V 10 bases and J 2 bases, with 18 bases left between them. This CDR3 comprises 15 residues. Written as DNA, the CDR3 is TGTGCCATCGGACATCCCCTTTCGGGCAATCAGCCCCAGCATTTT. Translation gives CAIGHPLSGNQPQHF.

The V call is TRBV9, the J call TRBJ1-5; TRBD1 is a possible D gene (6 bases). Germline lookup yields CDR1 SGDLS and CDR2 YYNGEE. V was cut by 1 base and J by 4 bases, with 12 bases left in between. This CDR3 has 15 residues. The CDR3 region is CASSVTDSLNQPQHF. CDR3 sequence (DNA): TGTGCCAGCAGCGTAACGGACAGTCTTAATCAGCCCCAGCATTTT.

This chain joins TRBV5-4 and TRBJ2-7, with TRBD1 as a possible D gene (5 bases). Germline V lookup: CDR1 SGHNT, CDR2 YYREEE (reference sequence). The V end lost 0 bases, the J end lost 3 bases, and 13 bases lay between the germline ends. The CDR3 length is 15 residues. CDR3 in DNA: TGTGCCAGCAGCTTGGACAGGTTCGTGGGCTACGAGCAGTACTTC. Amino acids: CASSLDRFVGYEQYF.